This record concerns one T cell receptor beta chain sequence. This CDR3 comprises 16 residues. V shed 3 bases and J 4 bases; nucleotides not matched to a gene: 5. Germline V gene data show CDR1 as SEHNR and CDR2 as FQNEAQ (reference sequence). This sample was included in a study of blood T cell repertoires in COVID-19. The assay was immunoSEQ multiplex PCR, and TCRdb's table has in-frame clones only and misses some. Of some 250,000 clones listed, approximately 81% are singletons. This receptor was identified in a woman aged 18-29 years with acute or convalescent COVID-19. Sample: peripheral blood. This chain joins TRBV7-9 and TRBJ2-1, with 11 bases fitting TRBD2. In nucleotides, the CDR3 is TGTGCCAGCAGCTTCACACTAGCGGGAGAATACAATGAGCAGTTCTTC. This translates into CASSFTLAGEYNEQFF.